This TCR beta chain appears in the sequencing data of a study of shared clonotypes between healthy human individuals. Overall study: Participating donors consisted of a couple of women and a few men aged 18 to 49.

The protocol was immunoSEQ multiplex PCR, while the TCRdb copy is restricted to in-frame clones and leaves out a portion. The profile shows 950,000 to 1,300,000 clones, about three quarters of them singletons. Trimming left V 4 bases short and J 1 base short, with 20 bases between. Germline lookup yields CDR1 SQVTM and CDR2 ANQGSEA. This CDR3 region has 18 residues. Adults of Caucasian background living in Nashville, Tennessee made up all donors. The V call is TRBV29-1, the J call TRBJ2-6; weak D call: TRBD1 (5 bases). Sequencing was done on a sample of memory CD4+ T cells sorted from blood. Subset specified: CD45RA-negative fraction. The receptor comes from a man aged 18 to 35 in good health. CDR3 protein: CSVGGSYQPVSGANVLTF. In DNA form, the CDR3 reads TGCAGCGTTGGGGGCTCATACCAACCCGTTTCTGGGGCCAACGTCCTGACTTTC. The whole variable domain, remainder taken from reference TRBV29-1 and TRBJ2-6, is SAVISQKPSRDICQRGTSLTIQCQVDSQVTMMFWYRQQPGQSLTLIATANQGSEATYESGFVIDKFPISRPNLTFSTLTVSNMSPEDSSIYLCSVGGSYQPVSGANVLTFGAGSRLTVL.